This T cell receptor (beta chain) was sequenced in a study of blood T cell repertoires in COVID-19. Study-wide context: Sources were T cells, B-cell-depleted T cells, or PBMCs; the material itself was cDNA or gDNA.

In the study's own analysis: Reference gene primer amplification gave estimated nucleated cell counts. Using immunoSEQ multiplex PCR, the repertoire was profiled, and TCRdb retains in-frame clones only, with some absent. V and J calls and clone size come straight from that table; D and trimming were deduced from the DNA. The sample contains under 30,000 clones, about 90% of which appear only once. This CDR3 spans 13 amino acids. With 5 bases clipped from V and 2 bases from J, the junction kept 1 base outside the gene matches. CDR1 is SGHAT, CDR2 FQDESV, per germline (reference sequence). The TCR originated in a man in his forties or fifties with active COVID-19. The source material was peripheral blood. The chain combines TRBV11-1 with TRBJ2-5, with 8 bases aligning to TRBD1. The CDR3 nucleotides are TGTGCCAGCAGCCAGGGGGCACAAGAGACCCAGTACTTC. Translation: CASSQGAQETQYF.